This T cell receptor (beta chain) emerged from a study of cytomegalovirus exposure and HLA in healthy donors. A multiplex PCR was run with 60 Vbeta primers and 13 Jbeta primers. Sequencing used immunoSEQ multiplex PCR; TCRdb keeps in-frame clones, though not all of them. The sample shows approximately 120,000 clones, 70% to 85% of them seen only once. Between the trimmed V and J ends, which lost 1 base and 2 bases, there was a span of 9 bases. Germline CDR1 and CDR2: SEHNR and FQNEAQ (reference sequence). The CDR3 loop spans 14 amino acids. Overall study findings and caveats: Excluded were some V segments that proved indistinguishable, including TRBV6-2 and TRBV6-3. Under in vitro conditions, three CMV-associated chains were confirmed as specific for CMV antigens.

In regard to this clone: Its cognate antigen is unknown.

Input material: PBMCs. The sequence derives from a woman between 40 and 55 years old in good health and CMV-seropositive. The chain couples TRBV7-9 to TRBJ2-7, with D hard to call. The CDR3 loop reads CASSLEARTYEQYF. CDR3 DNA sequence: TGTGCCAGCAGCTTAGAGGCCAGGACCTACGAGCAGTACTTC.